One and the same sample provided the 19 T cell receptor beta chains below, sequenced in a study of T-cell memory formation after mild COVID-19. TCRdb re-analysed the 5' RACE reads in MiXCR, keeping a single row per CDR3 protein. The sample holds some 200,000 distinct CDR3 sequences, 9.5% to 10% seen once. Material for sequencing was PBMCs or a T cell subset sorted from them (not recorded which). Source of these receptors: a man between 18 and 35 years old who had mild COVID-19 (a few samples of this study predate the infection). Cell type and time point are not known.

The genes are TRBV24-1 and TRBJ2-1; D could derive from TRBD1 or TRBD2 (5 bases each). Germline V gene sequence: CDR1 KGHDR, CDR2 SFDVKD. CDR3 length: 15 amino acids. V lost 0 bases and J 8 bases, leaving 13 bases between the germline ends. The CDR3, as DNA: TGTGCCACCAGTGATTTGCAGTGGGGGATTTATGAGCAGTTCTTC. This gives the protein CATSDLQWGIYEQFF.

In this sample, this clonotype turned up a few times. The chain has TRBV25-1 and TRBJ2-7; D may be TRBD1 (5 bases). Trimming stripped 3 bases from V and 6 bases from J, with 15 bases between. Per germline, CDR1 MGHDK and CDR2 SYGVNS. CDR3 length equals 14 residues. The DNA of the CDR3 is TGTGCCAGCAGTGACCAGGACACGCTGGGCGAGCAGTACTTC. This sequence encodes CASSDQDTLGEQYF.

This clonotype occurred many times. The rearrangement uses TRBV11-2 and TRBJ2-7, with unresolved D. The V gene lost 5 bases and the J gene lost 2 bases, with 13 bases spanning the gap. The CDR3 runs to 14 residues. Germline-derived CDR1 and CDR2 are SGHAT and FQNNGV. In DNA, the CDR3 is TGTGCCAGCAGCCCACGGGCAGGCACCTACGAGCAGTACTTC. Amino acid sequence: CASSPRAGTYEQYF.

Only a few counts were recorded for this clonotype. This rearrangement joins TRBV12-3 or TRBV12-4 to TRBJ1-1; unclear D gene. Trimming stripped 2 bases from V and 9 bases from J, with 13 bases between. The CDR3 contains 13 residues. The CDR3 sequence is CASSLSVTDKAFF. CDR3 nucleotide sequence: TGTGCCAGCAGTTTATCAGTGACGGATAAAGCTTTCTTT.

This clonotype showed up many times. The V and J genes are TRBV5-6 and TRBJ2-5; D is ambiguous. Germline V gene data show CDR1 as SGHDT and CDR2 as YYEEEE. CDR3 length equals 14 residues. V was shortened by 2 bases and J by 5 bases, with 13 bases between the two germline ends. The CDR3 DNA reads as TGTGCCAGCAGCTTTAGTCGTCGAGTGGAGACCCAGTACTTC. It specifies CASSFSRRVETQYF.

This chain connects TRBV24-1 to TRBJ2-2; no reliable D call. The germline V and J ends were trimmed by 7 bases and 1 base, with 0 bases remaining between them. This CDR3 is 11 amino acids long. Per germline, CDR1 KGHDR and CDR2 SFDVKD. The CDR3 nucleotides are TGTGCCACCAGGAACACCGGGGAGCTGTTTTTT. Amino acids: CATRNTGELFF.

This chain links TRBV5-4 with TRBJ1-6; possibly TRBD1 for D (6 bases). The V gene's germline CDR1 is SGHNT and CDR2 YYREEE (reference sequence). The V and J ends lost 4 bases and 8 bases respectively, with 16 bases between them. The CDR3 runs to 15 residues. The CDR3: CASSLGGIRDSPLHF. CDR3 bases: TGTGCCAGCAGCCTCGGGGGCATTCGGGATTCACCCCTCCACTTT.

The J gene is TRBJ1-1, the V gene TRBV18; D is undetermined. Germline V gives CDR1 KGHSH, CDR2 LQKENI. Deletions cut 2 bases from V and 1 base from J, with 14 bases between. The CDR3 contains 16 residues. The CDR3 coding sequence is TGTGCCAGCTCACCAAACCCGCGGGGTGGGAACACTGAAGCTTTCTTT. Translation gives CASSPNPRGGNTEAFF.

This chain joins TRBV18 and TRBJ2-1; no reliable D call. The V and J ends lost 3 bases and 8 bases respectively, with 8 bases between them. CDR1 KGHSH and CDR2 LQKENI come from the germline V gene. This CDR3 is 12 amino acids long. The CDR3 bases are TGTGCCAGCTCACCCCTCAGCGATGAGCAGTTCTTC. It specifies CASSPLSDEQFF.

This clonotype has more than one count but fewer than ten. CDR3 amino acids: CATSRVRSSYNEQFF. The CDR3 DNA reads as TGTGCCACCAGCAGAGTTCGCAGTTCCTACAATGAGCAGTTCTTC. The chain employs TRBV15 and TRBJ2-1; D remains ambiguous. The CDR3 runs to 15 residues. Trimming removed 1 base at V and 1 base at J, with 8 bases between. Germline V gives CDR1 LNHNV, CDR2 YYDKDF (reference sequence).

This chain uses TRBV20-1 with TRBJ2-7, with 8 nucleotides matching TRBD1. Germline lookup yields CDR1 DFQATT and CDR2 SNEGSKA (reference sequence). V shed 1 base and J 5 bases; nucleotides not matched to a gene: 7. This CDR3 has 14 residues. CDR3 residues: CSARGTGLVDEQYF. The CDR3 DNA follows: TGCAGTGCTAGAGGGACAGGGTTAGTCGACGAGCAGTACTTC.

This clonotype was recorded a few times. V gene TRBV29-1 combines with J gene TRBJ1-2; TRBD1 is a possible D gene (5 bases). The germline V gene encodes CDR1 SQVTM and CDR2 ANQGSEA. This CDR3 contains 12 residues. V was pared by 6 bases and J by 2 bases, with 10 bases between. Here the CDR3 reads CSVMGPNYGYTF. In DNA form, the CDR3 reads TGCAGCGTCATGGGACCGAACTATGGCTACACCTTC.

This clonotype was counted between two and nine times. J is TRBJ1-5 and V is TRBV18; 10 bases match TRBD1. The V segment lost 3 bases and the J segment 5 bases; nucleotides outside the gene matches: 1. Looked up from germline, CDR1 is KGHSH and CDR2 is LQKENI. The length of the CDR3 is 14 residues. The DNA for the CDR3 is TGTGCCAGCTCACCGACAGGGGGCTATCAGCCCCAGCATTTT. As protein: CASSPTGGYQPQHF.

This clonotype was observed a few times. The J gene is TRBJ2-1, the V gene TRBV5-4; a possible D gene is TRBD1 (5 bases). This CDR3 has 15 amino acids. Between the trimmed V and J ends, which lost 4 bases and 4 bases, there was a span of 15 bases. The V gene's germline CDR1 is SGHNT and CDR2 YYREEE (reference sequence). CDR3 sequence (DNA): TGTGCCAGCAGCCCCCCCCAGGGCCTGTACAATGAGCAGTTCTTC. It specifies CASSPPQGLYNEQFF.

The CDR3 nucleotides are TGCGCCAGCAGCTTGCGCCCTCAAGAGACCCAGTACTTC. Translation: CASSLRPQETQYF. This chain connects TRBV5-1 to TRBJ2-5; D remains ambiguous. V was pared by 1 base and J by 2 bases, with 6 bases between. CDR1 and CDR2 from the germline V gene are SGHRS and YFSETQ. This CDR3 is 13 amino acids long.

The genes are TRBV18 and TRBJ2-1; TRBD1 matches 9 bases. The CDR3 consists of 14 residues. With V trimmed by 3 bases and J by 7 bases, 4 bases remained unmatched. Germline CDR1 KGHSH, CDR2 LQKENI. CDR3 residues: CASSPTGGGNEQFF. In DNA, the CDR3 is TGTGCCAGCTCACCGACAGGGGGTGGTAATGAGCAGTTCTTC.

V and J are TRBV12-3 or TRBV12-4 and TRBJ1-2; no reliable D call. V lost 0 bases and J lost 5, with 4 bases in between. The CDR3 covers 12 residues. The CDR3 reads CASSLAEYGYTF. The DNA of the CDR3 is TGTGCCAGCAGTTTAGCGGAGTATGGCTACACCTTC.

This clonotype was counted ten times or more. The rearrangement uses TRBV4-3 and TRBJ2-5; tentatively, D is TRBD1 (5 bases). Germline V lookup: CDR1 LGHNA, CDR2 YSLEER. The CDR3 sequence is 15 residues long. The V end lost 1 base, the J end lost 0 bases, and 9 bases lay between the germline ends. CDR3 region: CASSQGQGYQETQYF. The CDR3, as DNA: TGCGCCAGCAGCCAAGGGCAGGGCTACCAAGAGACCCAGTACTTC.

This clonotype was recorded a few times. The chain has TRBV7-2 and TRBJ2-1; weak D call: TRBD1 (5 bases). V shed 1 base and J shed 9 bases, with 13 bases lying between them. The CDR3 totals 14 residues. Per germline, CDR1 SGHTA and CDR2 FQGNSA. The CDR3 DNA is TGTGCCAGCAGCTTAGGCCCAGGGTATTCTGAGCAGTTCTTC. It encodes CASSLGPGYSEQFF.